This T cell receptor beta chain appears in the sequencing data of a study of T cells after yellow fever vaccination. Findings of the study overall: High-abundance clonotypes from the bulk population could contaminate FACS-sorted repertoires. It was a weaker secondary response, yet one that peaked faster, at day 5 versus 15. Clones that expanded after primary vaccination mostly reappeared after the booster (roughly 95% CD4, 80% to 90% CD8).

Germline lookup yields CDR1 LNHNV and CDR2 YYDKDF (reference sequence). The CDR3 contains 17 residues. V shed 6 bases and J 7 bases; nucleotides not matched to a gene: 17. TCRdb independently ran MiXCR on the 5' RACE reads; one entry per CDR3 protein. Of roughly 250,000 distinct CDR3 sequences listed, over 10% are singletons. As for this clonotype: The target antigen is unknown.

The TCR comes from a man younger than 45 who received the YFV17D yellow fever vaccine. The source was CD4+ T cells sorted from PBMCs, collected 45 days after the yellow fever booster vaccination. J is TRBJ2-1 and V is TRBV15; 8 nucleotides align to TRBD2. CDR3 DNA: TGTGCCACCAGTACTCCCCCGGGGGGGTCTCTCGGGAATGAGCAGTTCTTC. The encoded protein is CATSTPPGGSLGNEQFF.